The TCR beta chain described here comes from a study of T cell responses to AZD1222 COVID-19 vaccine. Only in-frame clones appear in the TCRdb table, and some are missing; sequencing was by immunoSEQ multiplex PCR. Among 150,000 to 200,000 clones listed, around 92% were seen once. The receptor was derived from an adult in good health. This material consisted of peripheral blood, taken on day 0 of AZD1222 vaccination.

The CDR3 sequence is CASSQDRSVSSEQFF. The CDR3 DNA sequence: TGTGCCAGCAGCCAAGATAGGTCCGTTTCAAGTGAGCAGTTCTTC. The chain couples TRBV4-2 to TRBJ2-1; the D is unclear. Germline values: CDR1 LGHNA, CDR2 YNFKEQ. CDR3 length: 15 amino acids. The germline V and J ends were trimmed by 0 bases and 9 bases, with 15 bases remaining between them.